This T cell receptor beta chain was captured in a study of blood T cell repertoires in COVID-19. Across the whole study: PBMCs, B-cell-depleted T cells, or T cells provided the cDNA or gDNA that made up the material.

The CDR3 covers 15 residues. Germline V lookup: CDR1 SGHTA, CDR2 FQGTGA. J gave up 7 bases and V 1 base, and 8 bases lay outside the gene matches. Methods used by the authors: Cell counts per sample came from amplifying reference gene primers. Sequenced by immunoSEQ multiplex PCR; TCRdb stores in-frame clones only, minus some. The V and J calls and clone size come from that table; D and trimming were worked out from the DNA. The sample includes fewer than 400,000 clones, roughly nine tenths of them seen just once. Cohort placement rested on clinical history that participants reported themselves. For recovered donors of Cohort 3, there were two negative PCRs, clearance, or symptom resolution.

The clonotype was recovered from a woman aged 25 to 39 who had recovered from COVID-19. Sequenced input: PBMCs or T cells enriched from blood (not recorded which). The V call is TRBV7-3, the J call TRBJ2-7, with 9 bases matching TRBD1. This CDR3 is CASSLKGQGLGEQYF. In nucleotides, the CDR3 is TGTGCCAGCAGCTTAAAAGGACAGGGGTTGGGGGAGCAGTACTTC.